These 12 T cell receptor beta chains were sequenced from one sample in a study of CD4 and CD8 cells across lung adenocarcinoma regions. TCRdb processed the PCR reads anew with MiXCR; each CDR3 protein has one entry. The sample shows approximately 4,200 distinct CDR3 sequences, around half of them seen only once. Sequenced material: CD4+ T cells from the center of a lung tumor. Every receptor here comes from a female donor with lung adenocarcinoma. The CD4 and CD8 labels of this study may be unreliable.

The CDR3, as DNA: TGTGCCAGCAGAGGGGACTCCCATCAGCCCCAGCATTTT. It encodes CASRGDSHQPQHF. The chain links TRBV6-2 or TRBV6-3 to TRBJ1-5; possible D gene TRBD1, 5 bases. V shed 6 bases and J shed 5 bases, with 11 bases lying between them. Germline loops: CDR1 MNHEY, CDR2 SVGEGT. This CDR3 is 13 amino acids long.

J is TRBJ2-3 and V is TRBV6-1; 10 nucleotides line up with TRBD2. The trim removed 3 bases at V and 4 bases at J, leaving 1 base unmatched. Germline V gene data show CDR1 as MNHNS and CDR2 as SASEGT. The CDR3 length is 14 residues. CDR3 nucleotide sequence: TGTGCCAGCAGTGATACTAGCGGGGCAGATACGCAGTATTTT. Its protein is CASSDTSGADTQYF.

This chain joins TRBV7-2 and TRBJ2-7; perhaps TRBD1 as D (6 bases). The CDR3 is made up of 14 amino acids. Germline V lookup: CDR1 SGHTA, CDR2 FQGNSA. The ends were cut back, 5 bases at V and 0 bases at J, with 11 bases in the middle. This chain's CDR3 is CASSAGDNSYEQYF. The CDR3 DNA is TGTGCCAGCAGCGCAGGGGACAACTCCTACGAGCAGTACTTC.

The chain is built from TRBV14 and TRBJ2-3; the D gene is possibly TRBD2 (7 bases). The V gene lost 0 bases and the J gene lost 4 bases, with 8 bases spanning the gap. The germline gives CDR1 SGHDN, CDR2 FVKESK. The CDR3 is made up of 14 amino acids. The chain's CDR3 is CASSQEGGADTQYF. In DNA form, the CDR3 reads TGTGCCAGCAGCCAAGAAGGGGGGGCAGATACGCAGTATTTT. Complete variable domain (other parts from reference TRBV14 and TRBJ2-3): EAGVTQFPSHSVIEKGQTVTLRCDPISGHDNLYWYRRVMGKEIKFLLHFVKESKQDESGMPNNRFLAERTGGTYSTLKVQPAELEDSGVYFCASSQEGGADTQYFGPGTRLTVL.

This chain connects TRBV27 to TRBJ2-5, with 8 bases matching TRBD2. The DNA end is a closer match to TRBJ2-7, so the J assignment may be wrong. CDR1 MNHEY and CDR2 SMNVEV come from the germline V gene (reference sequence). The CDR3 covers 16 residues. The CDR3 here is CASSSLSGGRAYEQYF. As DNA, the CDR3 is TGTGCCAGCAGTTCCCTAAGCGGGGGCAGGGCCTACGAGCAGTACTTC.

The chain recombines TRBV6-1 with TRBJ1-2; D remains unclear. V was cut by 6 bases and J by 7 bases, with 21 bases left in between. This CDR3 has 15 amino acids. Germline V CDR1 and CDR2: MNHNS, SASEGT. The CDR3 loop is CASSRLRTWGGGYTF. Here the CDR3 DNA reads TGTGCCAGCAGCCGATTACGAACTTGGGGTGGTGGCTACACCTTC.

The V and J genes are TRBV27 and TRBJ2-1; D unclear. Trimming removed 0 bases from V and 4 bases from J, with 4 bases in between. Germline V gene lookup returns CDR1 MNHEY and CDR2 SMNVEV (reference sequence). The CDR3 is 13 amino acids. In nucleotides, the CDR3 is TGTGCCAGCAGTTTATCTTGGTACAATGAGCAGTTCTTC. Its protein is CASSLSWYNEQFF.

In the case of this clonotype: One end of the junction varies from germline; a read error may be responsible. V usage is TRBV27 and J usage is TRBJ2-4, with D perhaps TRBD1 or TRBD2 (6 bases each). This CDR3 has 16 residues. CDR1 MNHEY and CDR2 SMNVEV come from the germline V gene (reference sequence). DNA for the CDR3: TGTGCGTGTAGGGGTGAGGGGGGCCGTGACAAAGACATTCAGTACTTC. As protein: CACRGEGGRDKDIQYF.

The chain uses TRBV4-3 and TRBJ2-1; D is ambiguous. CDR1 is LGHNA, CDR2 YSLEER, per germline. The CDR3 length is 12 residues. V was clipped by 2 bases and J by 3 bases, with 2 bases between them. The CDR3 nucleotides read TGCGCCAGCAGCCAATACTACAATGAGCAGTTCTTC. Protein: CASSQYYNEQFF.

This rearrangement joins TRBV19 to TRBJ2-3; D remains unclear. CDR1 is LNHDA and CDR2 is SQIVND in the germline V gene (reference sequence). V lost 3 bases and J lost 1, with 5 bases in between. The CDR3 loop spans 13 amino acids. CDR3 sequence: CASSIRGTDTQYF. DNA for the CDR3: TGTGCCAGTAGTATTCGCGGCACAGATACGCAGTATTTT.

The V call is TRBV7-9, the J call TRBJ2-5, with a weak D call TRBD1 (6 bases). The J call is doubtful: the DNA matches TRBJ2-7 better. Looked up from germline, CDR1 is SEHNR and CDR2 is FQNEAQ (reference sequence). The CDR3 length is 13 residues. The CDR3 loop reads CASSETGAYEQYF. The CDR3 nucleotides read TGTGCCAGCAGCGAGACAGGAGCCTACGAGCAGTACTTC.

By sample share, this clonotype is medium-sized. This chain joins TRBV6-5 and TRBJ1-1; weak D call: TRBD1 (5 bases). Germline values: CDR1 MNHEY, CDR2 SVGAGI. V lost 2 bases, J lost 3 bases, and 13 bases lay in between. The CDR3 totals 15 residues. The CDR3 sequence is CASSYTTGGDTEAFF. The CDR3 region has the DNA TGTGCCAGCAGTTACACGACGGGGGGGGACACTGAAGCTTTCTTT.